The 22 T cell receptor beta chains below were found in one sample sequenced in a study of cytomegalovirus exposure and HLA in healthy donors. PCR employed 60 Vbeta and 13 Jbeta primers. Measured with immunoSEQ multiplex PCR; TCRdb has only the in-frame clones, and not every one. The profile shows 200,000 to 250,000 clones, approximately 82% of them singletons. Sequencing used PBMCs. The receptors derive from a man aged 18 to 30 in good health and CMV-seronegative.

The chain joins TRBV11-3 to TRBJ2-4; 8 bases are a match to TRBD2. The CDR3 loop spans 16 amino acids. In germline, CDR1 is SGHNT, CDR2 YENEEA. V lost 5 bases to trimming and J lost 0 bases; unmatched junction nucleotides: 6. The CDR3 nucleotides are TGTGCCAGCAGCGCTACTAGCGGCCTAGCCAAAAACATTCAGTACTTC. Its protein product is CASSATSGLAKNIQYF.

The chain employs TRBV7-2 and TRBJ1-4; D may be TRBD1 (5 bases). From germline, CDR1 is SGHTA and CDR2 FQGNSA. The CDR3 contains 15 residues. Trimming pared 1 base from V and 9 bases from J, leaving 15 bases between. DNA for the CDR3: TGTGCCAGCAGCTTAGTAGGAGGGGCGGATAAAAAACTGTTTTTT. It codes for CASSLVGGADKKLFF.

This clone was seen once. The chain joins TRBV7-3 to TRBJ1-5; D is undetermined. CDR3 length equals 10 residues. V lost 6 bases to trimming and J lost 11 bases, with 8 bases between them. In germline, CDR1 is SGHTA, CDR2 FQGTGA. This CDR3 reads CASSFQSQHF. As DNA, the CDR3 is TGTGCCAGCAGTTTCCAGTCCCAGCATTTT.

The rearrangement links TRBV7-9 to TRBJ1-5; maybe TRBD1 (6 bases). The CDR3 sequence is 17 residues long. CDR1 SEHNR and CDR2 FQNEAQ come from the germline V gene (reference sequence). The V end was cut by 1 base, the J end by 6 bases, with 19 bases between. The CDR3 region has the DNA TGTGCCAGCAGCTTAGGGGCAGGGGATTTAGGCGGTCAGCCCCAGCATTTT. Its protein product is CASSLGAGDLGGQPQHF.

V gene TRBV21-1 combines with J gene TRBJ2-7; TRBD1, the table's D call, was not compared with the DNA. TRBV21-1 is given as a pseudogene. The CDR3 has 15 residues. CDR3 sequence reads: CASSRSDRTPYEQYF. CDR3 in DNA: TGTGCCAGCAGCAGATCGGACAGGACCCCCTACGAGCAGTACTTC.

V gene TRBV13 combines with J gene TRBJ1-1; D is uncertain. Germline CDR1 reads PRHDT; CDR2 reads FYEKMQ (reference sequence). The CDR3 has 16 residues. Deletions cut 6 bases from V and 0 bases from J, with 17 bases between. CDR3 amino acids: CASSGDLAGMNTEAFF. The CDR3 DNA follows: TGTGCCAGCAGTGGGGATCTCGCGGGAATGAACACTGAAGCTTTCTTT.

The gene calls are TRBV27 and TRBJ2-1; 8 nucleotides agree with TRBD2. V shed 8 bases, J shed 10 bases, and the junction held 16 bases outside the gene matches. The CDR3 is 15 amino acids. Looked up from germline, CDR1 is MNHEY and CDR2 is SMNVEV (reference sequence). The CDR3 DNA sequence: TGTGCCAGCGTTGGTCTAGCGGGCCCTTTTGACGAGCAGTTCTTC. It codes for CASVGLAGPFDEQFF.

V and J are TRBV11-2 and TRBJ2-2, with TRBD2 as a possible D gene (5 bases). V was shortened by 5 bases and J by 7 bases, with 20 bases between the two germline ends. The CDR3 totals 16 residues. CDR1 and CDR2 from the germline V gene are SGHAT and FQNNGV. CDR3 sequence reads: CASSPAEFGDIGELFF. In DNA form, the CDR3 reads TGTGCCAGCAGCCCGGCCGAGTTCGGGGATATCGGGGAGCTGTTTTTT.

V gene TRBV7-3 combines with J gene TRBJ1-1; no clear D gene. V was clipped by 2 bases and J by 4 bases, with 8 bases between them. The length of the CDR3 is 13 residues. Looked up from germline, CDR1 is SGHTA and CDR2 is FQGTGA. The CDR3 DNA reads as TGTGCCAGCAGCTTAGAGGGCAGCACTGAAGCTTTCTTT. Amino acids: CASSLEGSTEAFF. The whole variable domain, filled in from reference TRBV7-3 and TRBJ1-1, reads GAGVSQTPSNKVTEKGKYVELRCDPISGHTALYWYRQSLGQGPEFLIYFQGTGAADDSGLPNDRFFAVRPEGSVSTLKIQRTERGDSAVYLCASSLEGSTEAFFGQGTRLTVV.

The CDR3 spells CASRPGVTTNEKLFF. DNA for the CDR3: TGTGCCAGCAGGCCCGGGGTCACAACTAATGAAAAACTGTTTTTT. The chain joins TRBV2 to TRBJ1-4, with D uncertain. The CDR3 is made up of 15 amino acids. The V gene lost 6 bases and the J gene lost 0 bases, with 11 bases spanning the gap. Germline values: CDR1 SNHLY, CDR2 FYNNEI.

The chain recombines TRBV2 with TRBJ2-7; D might be TRBD1 (6 bases). V shed 3 bases and J shed 2 bases, with 14 bases lying between them. The CDR3 has 15 residues. Germline V lookup: CDR1 SNHLY, CDR2 FYNNEI. The CDR3 DNA follows: TGTGCCAGCAGTGAGGGTACGGGACAAACCTACGAGCAGTACTTC. The encoded protein is CASSEGTGQTYEQYF.

This rearrangement joins TRBV5-8 to TRBJ1-1; D unclear. Trimming left V 0 bases short and J 0 bases short, with 6 bases between. Per the germline V gene, CDR1 is SGHTS and CDR2 is YDEGEE. The CDR3 has 14 amino acids. CDR3 DNA: TGTGCCAGCAGCTTGGGACAAGTGAACACTGAAGCTTTCTTT. Protein: CASSLGQVNTEAFF. Together with reference TRBV5-8 and TRBJ1-1, the CDR3 gives the full variable domain: EAGVTQSPTHLIKTRGQQATLRCSPISGHTSVYWYQQALGLGLQFLLWYDEGEERNRGNFPPRFSGRQFPNYSSELNVNALELEDSALYLCASSLGQVNTEAFFGQGTRLTVV.

V usage is TRBV12-1 and J usage is TRBJ2-5; TRBD2 was called by the table and not checked on the DNA. The J call is in doubt because the DNA end fits TRBJ2-7 better. TRBV12-1 is deemed a pseudogene. The CDR3 sequence is 18 residues long. The CDR3 sequence is CASSFAGRTSGSVYEQYF. The DNA of the CDR3 is TGTGCCAGCAGCTTCGCAGGACGGACTAGCGGGAGTGTGTACGAGCAGTACTTC.

The gene calls are TRBV28 and TRBJ2-7, with D maybe TRBD1 (6 bases). V was clipped by 5 bases and J by 3 bases, with 11 bases between them. Germline CDR1 and CDR2: MDHEN and SYDVKM. The CDR3 sequence is 13 residues long. CDR3 nucleotides: TGTGCCAGCAGTCCCGGACAGCTCTACGAGCAGTACTTC. Translated, it gives CASSPGQLYEQYF.

The J gene is TRBJ2-3, the V gene TRBV4-1; D might be TRBD2 (6 bases). This CDR3 is 14 amino acids long. Germline CDR1 reads MGHRA; CDR2 reads YSYEKL. V was clipped by 3 bases and J by 10 bases, with 17 bases between them. The CDR3 sequence is CASSHSGDLSPQYF. DNA for the CDR3: TGCGCCAGCAGCCACTCGGGGGACCTCAGTCCGCAGTATTTT.

As to this clone: Germline is not matched at one junction end, which may reflect a read error. The J gene is TRBJ2-7, the V gene TRBV7-7; D remains ambiguous. Germline CDR1 SSHAT, CDR2 FNYEAQ (reference sequence). This CDR3 is built from 11 residues. The CDR3 protein is CASRINYEQYF. CDR3 in DNA: TGTGCTAGCAGAATAAACTACGAGCAGTACTTC.

The chain couples TRBV5-4 to TRBJ1-2; D is unclear. Between the trimmed V and J ends, which lost 3 bases and 4 bases, there was a span of 16 bases. Germline loops: CDR1 SGHNT, CDR2 YYREEE (reference sequence). The CDR3 has 15 amino acids. CDR3 sequence (DNA): TGTGCCAGCAGCTCCGGCTCCGGACTGAGCTATGGCTACACCTTC. Translation: CASSSGSGLSYGYTF.

The gene calls are TRBV18 and TRBJ1-4; TRBD1 aligns across 9 bases. CDR1 is KGHSH, CDR2 LQKENI, per germline. The CDR3 extends over 16 amino acids. The ends lost 3 bases at V and 8 bases at J; junction bases unmatched: 10. The CDR3 sequence: CASSPRSPGQGEKLFF. For the CDR3, the DNA is TGTGCCAGCTCACCCCGCAGCCCGGGACAGGGCGAAAAACTGTTTTTT.

The chain carries TRBV10-3 and TRBJ1-1; 9 bases fit TRBD1. Unmatched junction bases numbered 5, after V lost 2 bases and J lost 1 base. CDR3 length equals 16 residues. Germline CDR1 ENHRY, CDR2 SYGVKD. The CDR3 nucleotides read TGTGCCATCAGTGAGCCCGGGACAGGGAAGAACACTGAAGCTTTCTTT. This gives the protein CAISEPGTGKNTEAFF.

The rearrangement links TRBV13 to TRBJ2-7, with TRBD2 matching 8 bases. The CDR3 covers 16 residues. J gave up 3 bases and V 5 bases, and 12 bases lay outside the gene matches. Germline CDR1 reads PRHDT; CDR2 reads FYEKMQ (reference sequence). CDR3 coding DNA: TGTGCCAGCAGCCGGACTGGGACTAGAAAAATCTACGAGCAGTACTTC. Protein sequence: CASSRTGTRKIYEQYF.

The genes are TRBV6-5 and TRBJ1-6; D gene uncertain. V was cut by 2 bases and J by 9 bases, with 8 bases left in between. Germline V gene lookup returns CDR1 MNHEY and CDR2 SVGAGI. The length of the CDR3 is 13 residues. The CDR3: CASSYGRGSPLHF. DNA for the CDR3: TGTGCCAGCAGTTACGGCAGAGGTTCACCCCTCCACTTT.

The chain joins TRBV4-1 to TRBJ2-3, with 8 bases identical to TRBD2. The CDR3 contains 14 residues. Germline loops: CDR1 MGHRA, CDR2 YSYEKL. V shed 5 bases, J shed 3 bases, and the junction held 4 bases outside the gene matches. CDR3 bases: TGCGCCAGCAGCGACCGACTAGCGACAGATACGCAGTATTTT. Amino acid sequence: CASSDRLATDTQYF.